This TCR beta chain was profiled in a study of CD8 T cells in ankylosing spondylitis. Trimming at V came to 6 bases and at J to 7 bases, leaving 7 bases not matched to a gene. This CDR3 has 14 amino acids. Germline loops: CDR1 LGHNT, CDR2 FRNRAP. TCR beta libraries were made by quantitative 5'-RACE with molecular barcodes. Via MiXCR, TCRdb re-called the 5' RACE reads, giving one row per CDR3 protein. Among roughly 190,000 distinct CDR3 sequences listed, 9.5% to 15% were seen once. This clonotype has just a few counts. The receptor comes from a male donor with ankylosing spondylitis or in good health (not recorded which). This rearrangement joins TRBV12-5 to TRBJ2-3, with 10 bases aligning to TRBD1. What was sequenced was blood, either unsorted or a sorted T cell fraction (not recorded which). CDR3 in DNA: TGTGCTAGTGGGATGGGACAGGGGCTGTATACGCAGTATTTT. It yields the protein CASGMGQGLYTQYF.